This T cell receptor (beta chain) was captured by sequencing in a study of CD8 T cells in Susac syndrome (dated by TCRdb to between 2018 and 2021). Notes on the research overall: Of the Susac syndrome patients who were sequenced, 5 or 6 had clinically active disease and eight or nine were in clinical remission. At the time of blood withdrawal, Susac syndrome patients were either therapy-naive, taking corticosteroids (with some also receiving IVIg), or on IVIg alone. CD8+ T cell repertoire clonality was compared between about a dozen healthy donors, approximately 14 Susac syndrome patients and some 15 multiple sclerosis patients. The study used repertoire sequencing to test whether antigen drove CD8+ T cell activation and differentiation in Susac syndrome. Study-level results and caveats: Looking at Susac-specific public clones, the researchers identified fewer than 20 in the total CD8+ repertoire and roughly 5 in the CD8+ TEMRA repertoire. The TCR sequencing and HLA analysis was acknowledged to have included a relatively small number of individuals. Clonal expansion was seen in Susac syndrome CD8+ repertoires, peaking in CD8+ TEMRA cells and being greater in clinically active patients than in remitting ones.

Peripheral blood CD8+ and CD4+ T cells from healthy donors, Susac syndrome patients and multiple sclerosis patients were profiled by high-throughput TCR beta sequencing. The Susac syndrome patients fulfilled recently defined diagnostic criteria for definite or probable disease. Bulk CD8+ and CD4+ T cells were purified magnetically by negative isolation, whereas CD8+ TEMRA cells were enriched by FACS. Blood was drawn into EDTA tubes, processed within 24 hours, and PBMCs were isolated by density gradient centrifugation. PBMCs destined for TCR sequencing were cryopreserved in liquid nitrogen and later thawed in a 37 °C water bath. The sorted or isolated CD4+, CD8+ and CD8+ TEMRA cells reached a purity of at least 90%. RNA was extracted using the RNeasy kit, and roughly 0.5 to 1 microgram was reverse transcribed with random hexamers. TCR beta CDR3 regions were amplified with the immunoSEQ multiplex PCR assay covering 54 Vbeta and 13 Jbeta segments. PCR amplification bias was corrected using a synthetic template baseline for primer optimization and computational correction. In the original analysis: Only productive sequences were kept, with reads annotated to V, D and J genes according to IMGT and analyzed in immunoSEQ Analyzer. Clonality was calculated as one minus the Shannon entropy normalized by log2 of the number of productive unique sequences. For each patient and control, public and private clones were evaluated among the 100 most prevalent clones. Clones were defined as Susac-specific when absent from the healthy and MS cohorts, from over 950 published viral clones and from other ImmuneACCESS disease sequences. TCRdb ran its own pipeline on the public reads, namely fastp trimming at Q25 and MiXCR clone calling, and kept in-frame beta chains. A single entry per CDR3 protein holds the most common genes and DNA from its merged rows. It is TCRdb's table, rather than the study itself, that gives the V and J calls and clone size. The sample contains more than 150,000 distinct CDR3 sequences, approximately 95% of them found a single time. Less than 0.2% of the sample belongs to the ten largest clones.

At the junction V is shortened by 6 bases and J by 0 bases, with 11 bases in between. CDR1 and CDR2, per the germline V gene, are MDHEN and SYDVKM. The CDR3 measures 14 amino acids from cysteine to phenylalanine. This entry keeps only the CDR3 DNA: 42 bases, framed from base 1. On this clonotype: Its antigen target is currently unknown. No quality values exist for individual bases; no much larger clone is one base distant.

This receptor was obtained from a human donor with Susac syndrome. The V and J segments used are TRBV28 and TRBJ1-1; no D segment can be confidently identified. Material: CD8+ T cells from PBMCs. The CDR3 protein: CASRPPAMNTEAFF. The sequence in DNA is TGTGCCAGCAGGCCACCTGCCATGAACACTGAAGCTTTCTTT.